These T cell receptor beta chains were read from a single sample in a study of cytomegalovirus exposure and HLA in healthy donors. Sequenced by immunoSEQ multiplex PCR; TCRdb stores in-frame clones only, minus some. Among 100,000 to 150,000 clones listed, 60% to 75% were seen once. Specimen: PBMCs. The receptors were sampled from a woman in her fifties or sixties in good health and CMV-seropositive. Each CDR3 is given with its conserved first and last residue. The D gene is left open where the match is weak. Clone size is not always given. Where it is, it says once, few, many or a class for expanded clones.

>TRBJ2-5|-|15|TRBV19|TRBD1
CASSILQGAGETQYF
TGTGCCAGTAGTATCCTCCAGGGGGCGGGGGAGACCCAGTACTTC
>TRBJ1-6|-|13|TRBV5-1|-
CASSRRQDSPLHF
TGCGCCAGCAGCCGCAGACAAGATTCACCCCTCCACTTT
>TRBJ2-1|-|18|TRBV27|TRBD2
CASRSGTSGVRPNNEQFF
TGTGCCAGCCGTTCCGGGACTAGCGGGGTGAGGCCCAACAATGAGCAGTTCTTC
>TRBJ2-7|-|13|TRBV28|TRBD1
CASSFNRGREQYF
TGTGCCAGCAGTTTCAACAGGGGACGCGAGCAGTACTTC
>TRBJ2-7|-|15|TRBV7-9|-
CASSLRGRGPYEQYF
TGTGCCAGCAGCTTAAGAGGAAGGGGCCCGTACGAGCAGTACTTC
>TRBJ2-3|-|14|TRBV9|TRBD2
CASSTSGGLDTQYF
TGTGCCAGCAGTACTAGCGGGGGACTAGATACGCAGTATTTT
>TRBJ1-1|-|13|TRBV7-8|TRBD1
CASSLTGGTEAFF
TGTGCCAGCAGCTTAACAGGGGGAACTGAAGCTTTCTTT
>TRBJ2-2|once|16|TRBV27|TRBD2
CASSWGLAGDTGELFF
TGTGCCAGCAGTTGGGGACTAGCGGGGGACACCGGGGAGCTGTTTTTT
>TRBJ1-2|-|10|TRBV29-1|-
CSVAGYGYTF
TGCAGCGTTGCGGGCTATGGCTACACCTTC
>TRBJ2-1|-|12|TRBV29-1|TRBD1
CSAGTGAGEQFF
TGCAGCGCCGGGACAGGGGCCGGTGAGCAGTTCTTC
>TRBJ1-2|-|16|TRBV30|TRBD1
CAWSAKGTGSNYGYTF
TGTGCCTGGAGCGCCAAAGGGACAGGGTCTAACTATGGCTACACCTTC
>TRBJ2-6|few|14|TRBV27|-
CASSSLSGANVLTF
TGTGCCAGCAGTTCCCTGTCTGGGGCCAACGTCCTGACTTTC
>TRBJ1-1|few|16|TRBV9|TRBD1
CASSVFSTGPLTEAFF
TGTGCCAGCAGCGTATTCTCGACAGGGCCGTTAACTGAAGCTTTCTTT
>TRBJ2-3|-|17|TRBV7-9|-
CSSSSGVAGKSTDTQYF
TGTTCCAGCAGCTCCGGTGTGGCGGGGAAAAGCACAGATACGCAGTATTTT
>TRBJ2-3|once|17|TRBV7-2|TRBD2
CASSPTLAGGPTDTQYF
TGTGCCAGCAGCCCAACCCTAGCGGGGGGGCCCACAGATACGCAGTATTTT
>TRBJ1-2|few|12|TRBV6-1|TRBD1
CASKGTGQGYTF
TGTGCCAGCAAAGGGACAGGGCAGGGCTACACCTTC
>TRBJ2-6|few|16|TRBV6-4|-
CASSGGVASGANVLTF
TGTGCCAGCAGTGGGGGAGTTGCCTCTGGGGCCAACGTCCTGACTTTC
>TRBJ1-2|-|15|TRBV5-1|-
CASSLAGEVVEGYTF
TGCGCCAGCAGCTTGGCCGGAGAGGTAGTAGAAGGCTACACCTTC
>TRBJ2-7|-|16|TRBV7-8|TRBD2
CASSFNLAGVSYEQYF
TGTGCCAGCAGCTTTAACCTAGCGGGGGTATCCTACGAGCAGTACTTC
>TRBJ2-4|-|14|TRBV6-6|TRBD2
CAPRGGGAKNIQYF
TGTGCCCCCAGGGGCGGGGGGGCCAAAAACATTCAGTACTTC
>TRBJ1-2|-|13|TRBV7-2|TRBD1
CASSQDRGYGYTF
TGTGCCAGCAGCCAAGACAGGGGATATGGCTACACCTTC
>TRBJ2-2|-|14|TRBV2|-
CASMVLGGSGELFF
TGTGCCAGCATGGTACTAGGAGGATCCGGGGAGCTGTTTTTT
>TRBJ1-6|few|17|TRBV5-6|-
CASSLGLGSSYNSPLHF
TGTGCCAGCAGCTTGGGATTGGGGAGCTCCTATAATTCACCCCTCCACTTT
>TRBJ1-2|-|12|TRBV6-5|-
CASSYGNYGYTF
TGTGCCAGCAGTTACGGCAACTATGGCTACACCTTC
>TRBJ1-3|-|13|TRBV7-9|-
CASSSGTGDTIYF
TGTGCCAGCAGCTCCGGGACGGGGGACACCATATATTTT
>TRBJ1-5|-|17|TRBV2|-
CASGPRLQGLANQPQHF
TGTGCCAGCGGACCAAGGTTACAGGGTCTGGCCAATCAGCCCCAGCATTTT
>TRBJ2-7|-|16|TRBV6-1|TRBD2
CASSEVLAESSYEQYF
TGTGCCAGCAGTGAGGTGCTAGCGGAGAGCTCCTACGAGCAGTACTTC
>TRBJ1-1|-|16|TRBV19|TRBD1
CASSVLVGQGITEAFF
TGTGCCAGTAGTGTCCTAGTTGGACAGGGGATCACTGAAGCTTTCTTT